Detailed here is one T cell receptor beta chain. This sample was included in a study of blood T cell repertoires in COVID-19. Looking at the study overall: From T cells, B-cell-depleted T cells, or PBMCs came the material, which was cDNA or gDNA.

This CDR3 contains 18 residues. Trimming removed 4 bases from V and 6 bases from J; junction bases left unmatched: 14. CDR1 and CDR2 (germline): MGHRA, YSYEKL. The assay was immunoSEQ multiplex PCR, and TCRdb's table has in-frame clones only and misses some. The sample includes 140,000 or so clones, around nine tenths of them seen just once. This sequence was found in a human donor in a cohort sampled during active COVID-19. The chain links TRBV4-1 to TRBJ2-1; 11 bases are shared with TRBD2. The sequenced material came from peripheral blood. CDR3 amino acids: CASSPRVAGGPLGNEQFF. For the CDR3, the DNA is TGCGCCAGCAGCCCCCGGGTAGCGGGGGGGCCTTTGGGCAATGAGCAGTTCTTC.